The present T cell receptor (beta chain) was sequenced within a study of STAT5B mutations in CD4+ large granular lymphocyte leukemia. Overall study results and limits: Compared with healthy controls (2/35), patient top clones favored TRBV06 (8/27). Over 20% of private leukemic clonotypes occurred rarely in other patients' non-leukemic repertoires.

Trimming shortened V by 2 bases and J by 5 bases, and 3 bases separated the two germline ends. The CDR3 is 11 residues long. Looked up from germline, CDR1 is SNHLY and CDR2 is FYNNEI. Sequencing was performed with immunoSEQ multiplex PCR; in TCRdb, only in-frame clones are kept and a portion is missing. Here the sample spans tens of thousands of clones, about 65% being singletons. This clone turned up a few times. Its target is unknown. This TCR derives from a human donor in good health. The V call is TRBV2, the J call TRBJ1-1; D unresolved. What was sequenced was CD4+ T cells from blood buffy coats. The CDR3 DNA reads as TGTGCCAGCAGTGAACAGACTGAAGCTTTCTTT. Its protein product is CASSEQTEAFF.